This T cell receptor (beta chain) comes out of a study of blood T cell repertoires in COVID-19. Overall study context: Samples came from the United States, Italy and Spain, spanning acute and convalescent COVID-19.

How the authors handled the data: How many nucleated cells were present was estimated from reference gene primer amplification. Profiling relied on immunoSEQ multiplex PCR, and the TCRdb table lists in-frame clones only, not all of them. That table furnishes V, J and clone size, whereas the DNA furnished D and trimming. Counted here are about 140,000 clones, around 88% occurring once; the ten biggest clones make up over 1.5%. This CDR3 region has 16 residues. V shed 5 bases, J shed 4 bases, and the junction held 6 bases outside the gene matches. Germline V gene sequence: CDR1 KGHDR, CDR2 SFDVKD. The chain is built from TRBV24-1 and TRBJ2-1; 11 nucleotides match TRBD1. What was sequenced was peripheral blood. The origin of this receptor is a woman aged 55-69 years with acute or convalescent COVID-19. CDR3 protein: CATSAQGQGVYNEQFF. CDR3 coding DNA: TGTGCCACCAGTGCCCAGGGACAGGGGGTTTACAATGAGCAGTTCTTC.